This is a list of T cell receptor beta chains from one sample in a study of cytomegalovirus exposure and HLA in healthy donors. Repertoires were generated with immunoSEQ multiplex PCR, while TCRdb's copy carries only in-frame clones and drops some. The sample records nearly 110,000 clones, 81% being singletons. The sequencing input was PBMCs. The source of these receptors is a young man in good health and CMV-seronegative. CDR3s include the opening cysteine and the closing phenylalanine or tryptophan. Fields, in order: V gene, J gene, CDR3 length, clone size, D gene, CDR3 protein, CDR3 DNA. A D gene is named only where the DNA matches it firmly. Clone size is not always given. Where it is, it says once, few, many or a class for expanded clones.

>TRBV6-1|TRBJ2-4|15|NA|NA
CASSEGRAAKNIQYF
TGTGCCAGCAGTGAGGGCAGGGCTGCCAAAAACATTCAGTACTTC
>TRBV13|TRBJ2-1|15|NA|NA
CASSLGAASYNEQFF
TGTGCCAGCAGCTTAGGGGCAGCTAGCTACAATGAGCAGTTCTTC
>TRBV12-5|TRBJ2-1|14|NA|NA
CASGSTTRFNEQFF
TGTGCTAGTGGTTCTACAACTAGGTTCAATGAGCAGTTCTTC
>TRBV7-9|TRBJ1-4|16|NA|NA
CASSPTPGTRNEKLFF
TGTGCCAGCAGCCCAACCCCCGGGACACGCAATGAAAAACTGTTTTTT
>TRBV5-5|TRBJ1-6|16|few|TRBD1
CASSSRTGRYNSPLHF
TGTGCCAGCAGCTCGCGGACAGGGCGTTATAATTCACCCCTCCACTTT
>TRBV18|TRBJ1-5|13|once|NA
CASSQSSNQPQHF
TGTGCCAGCTCCCAATCTAGCAATCAGCCCCAGCATTTT
>TRBV20-1|TRBJ1-1|10|NA|NA
CSGVNTEAFF
TGCAGTGGAGTGAACACTGAAGCTTTCTTT
>TRBV2|TRBJ2-3|15|NA|NA
CASSPLGTSTDTQYF
TGTGCCAGCAGCCCGCTAGGAACTAGCACAGATACGCAGTATTTT
>TRBV28|TRBJ1-2|13|NA|NA
CASSLPGAGGYTF
TGTGCCAGCAGTTTACCAGGGGCTGGCGGCTACACCTTC
>TRBV11-2|TRBJ1-4|16|NA|NA
CASSLGNSLRGEKLFF
TGTGCCAGCAGCTTAGGTAACAGCCTACGGGGTGAAAAACTGTTTTTT
>TRBV5-6|TRBJ1-3|13|few|NA
CASSLGSGNTIYF
TGTGCCAGCAGCTTGGGGAGTGGAAACACCATATATTTT
>TRBV7-2|TRBJ2-3|14|NA|NA
CASSPRRTTDTQYF
TGTGCCAGCAGCCCTCGACGGACTACAGATACGCAGTATTTT
>TRBV13|TRBJ2-5|19|few|TRBD2
CASRLHPIGVAGKLETQYF
TGTGCCAGCCGCCTACACCCGATAGGGGTAGCGGGAAAGTTGGAGACCCAGTACTTC
>TRBV19|TRBJ2-7|15|NA|TRBD2
CASSIAASGHYEQYF
TGTGCCAGTAGTATCGCGGCTAGCGGACACTACGAGCAGTACTTC
>TRBV5-8|TRBJ2-3|16|NA|NA
CASSLRRLGGTDTQYF
TGTGCCAGCAGCTTGAGGCGCCTCGGGGGCACAGATACGCAGTATTTT
>TRBV7-9|TRBJ2-5|14|NA|TRBD1
CASSPRDRALTQYF
TGTGCCAGCAGCCCACGGGACAGGGCTTTAACCCAGTACTTC
>TRBV30|TRBJ2-1|14|NA|TRBD2
CAWRLAGGLREQFF
TGTGCCTGGAGGCTAGCGGGAGGGCTTCGTGAGCAGTTCTTC
>TRBV5-8|TRBJ1-1|12|NA|TRBD1
CASSFRDRQAFF
TGTGCCAGCAGCTTCCGGGACAGACAAGCTTTCTTT
>TRBV13|TRBJ1-5|16|NA|NA
CASSQGRDTLNQPQHF
TGTGCCAGCAGCCAAGGCCGGGACACCCTCAATCAGCCCCAGCATTTT
>TRBV6-1|TRBJ2-2|13|NA|TRBD1
CASSHQGAGELFF
TGTGCCAGCAGTCATCAGGGGGCTGGGGAGCTGTTTTTT
>TRBV15|TRBJ1-6|15|NA|TRBD1
CATSLLDRVFSPLHF
TGTGCCACCAGCTTACTGGACAGGGTCTTCTCACCCCTCCACTTT
>TRBV27|TRBJ2-5|14|few|TRBD1
CASSFMQGAETQYF
TGTGCCAGCAGTTTTATGCAGGGGGCTGAGACCCAGTACTTC
>TRBV11-2|TRBJ2-7|13|NA|NA
CASSLAPGYEQYF
TGTGCCAGCAGCTTAGCCCCCGGGTACGAGCAGTACTTC
>TRBV2|TRBJ2-2|15|NA|TRBD2
CASSVNGGIGGELFF
TGTGCCAGCAGTGTAAACGGGGGGATCGGCGGGGAGCTGTTTTTT
>TRBV6-1|TRBJ2-4|14|few|NA
CASRGAVAKNIQYF
TGTGCCAGCAGGGGGGCAGTAGCCAAAAACATTCAGTACTTC
>TRBV4-1|TRBJ2-2|16|NA|NA
CASSQGVALGTGELFF
TGCGCCAGCAGCCAAGGAGTAGCCCTCGGCACCGGGGAGCTGTTTTTT
>TRBV6-5|TRBJ2-2|12|few|NA
CASSPSSGELFF
TGTGCCAGCAGTCCCTCGTCCGGGGAGCTGTTTTTT
>TRBV7-9|TRBJ1-2|13|NA|TRBD1
CASGGTDRYGYTF
TGTGCCAGCGGGGGGACAGATCGATATGGCTACACCTTC
>TRBV6-4|TRBJ2-1|16|medium-sized|TRBD2
CASSDLGTSGYNEQFF
TGTGCCAGCAGTGACTTAGGGACTAGCGGTTACAATGAGCAGTTCTTC
>TRBV19|TRBJ1-1|12|NA|TRBD1
CATQGGGTEAFF
TGTGCCACCCAGGGGGGCGGGACTGAAGCTTTCTTT
>TRBV5-1|TRBJ2-7|13|once|NA
CASSLDISYEQYF
TGCGCCAGCAGCTTGGACATTTCCTACGAGCAGTACTTC
>TRBV4-1|TRBJ2-1|16|once|TRBD2
CASRGAGTSGSNEQFF
TGCGCCAGCAGGGGGGCCGGGACTAGCGGGTCCAATGAGCAGTTCTTC
>TRBV6-4|TRBJ1-1|13|NA|NA
CASSVGEHTEAFF
TGTGCCAGCAGTGTTGGAGAGCACACTGAAGCTTTCTTT
>TRBV7-2|TRBJ1-1|14|NA|TRBD1
CASSFTGGLTEAFF
TGTGCCAGCAGCTTTACAGGGGGCTTAACTGAAGCTTTCTTT
>TRBV2|TRBJ2-3|16|NA|NA
CASSELGGRSTDTQYF
TGTGCCAGCAGTGAATTGGGGGGAAGGAGCACAGATACGCAGTATTTT
>TRBV19|TRBJ1-5|13|NA|NA
CASSMRQEVPQHF
TGTGCCAGTAGTATGAGACAGGAAGTACCCCAGCATTTT
>TRBV27|TRBJ1-5|13|once|NA
CASTGGSNQPQHF
TGTGCCAGCACGGGGGGGAGCAATCAGCCCCAGCATTTT
>TRBV4-1|TRBJ2-1|15|NA|NA
CASSQGGGLNNEQFF
TGCGCCAGCAGCCAAGGTGGAGGGTTAAACAATGAGCAGTTCTTC